The clone carrying this T cell receptor (beta chain) has more than one count but fewer than ten. What it recognizes is unknown. The data are from a study of T cell repertoires in cytomegalovirus infection. Looking at the study overall: CMV epitopes in the study were HLA-C-restricted (recently identified) and HLA-B-restricted (well studied). Signatures in public TCR beta sequences pointed to both CMV infection and matching HLA type.

Each CDR3 protein is one row after TCRdb ran MiXCR on the reads. The sample consists of around 340,000 distinct CDR3 sequences, 25% to 30% of them appearing once. The V gene's germline CDR1 is SNHLY and CDR2 FYNNEI. V shed 6 bases and J shed 1 base, with 3 bases lying between them. The CDR3 extends over 11 amino acids. The TCR comes from a human donor in good health (CMV status not recorded). Some clones in this sample may be carry-over from other donors' samples. The sequencing here drew on cultured PBMCs, taken from culture after CMV antigen stimulation. The V gene is TRBV2, the J gene TRBJ2-5; no clear D. CDR3 bases: TGTGCCAGCAGAACCCAAGAGACCCAGTACTTC. Amino acid sequence: CASRTQETQYF.